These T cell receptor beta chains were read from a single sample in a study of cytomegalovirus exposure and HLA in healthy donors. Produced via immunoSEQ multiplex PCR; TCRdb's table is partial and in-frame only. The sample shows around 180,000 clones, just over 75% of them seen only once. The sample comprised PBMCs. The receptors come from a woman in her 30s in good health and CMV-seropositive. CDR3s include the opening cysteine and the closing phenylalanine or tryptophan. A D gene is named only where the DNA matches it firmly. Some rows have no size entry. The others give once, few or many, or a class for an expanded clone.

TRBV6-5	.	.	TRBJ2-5	CASIDRGRETQYF	TGTGCCAGCATCGACAGAGGCAGGGAGACCCAGTACTTC
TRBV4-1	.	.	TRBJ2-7	CASSQDIPPVQYF	TGCGCCAGCAGCCAAGATATCCCCCCCGTGCAGTACTTC
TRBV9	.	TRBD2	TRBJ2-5	CASSVVTSGSRETQYF	TGTGCCAGCAGCGTAGTGACTAGCGGGAGCCGAGAGACCCAGTACTTC
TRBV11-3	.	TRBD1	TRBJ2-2	CASSLAKGQTNTGELFF	TGTGCCAGCAGCTTAGCGAAGGGACAGACGAACACCGGGGAGCTGTTTTTT
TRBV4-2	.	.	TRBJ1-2	CASSQDRTAYGYTF	TGTGCCAGCAGCCAAGATCGGACAGCCTATGGCTACACCTTC
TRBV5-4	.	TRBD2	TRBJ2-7	CASSRGTSPLRYEQYF	TGTGCCAGCAGCCGGGGGACTAGCCCGCTTCGTTACGAGCAGTACTTC
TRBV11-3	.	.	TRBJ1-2	CASSFSTEVDNYGYTF	TGTGCCAGCAGCTTCTCGACAGAGGTGGATAACTATGGCTACACCTTC
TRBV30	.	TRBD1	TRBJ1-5	CAWSVLGTGRNQPQHF	TGTGCCTGGAGTGTACTCGGGACAGGGCGCAATCAGCCCCAGCATTTT
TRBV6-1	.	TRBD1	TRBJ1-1	CASSEDRGREAFF	TGTGCCAGCAGTGAGGACAGGGGGCGCGAAGCTTTCTTT
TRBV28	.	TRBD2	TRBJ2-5	CAGSSPPGGETQYF	TGTGCCGGCAGTTCCCCACCGGGGGGAGAGACCCAGTACTTC
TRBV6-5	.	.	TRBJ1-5	CASSYYVGQPQHF	TGTGCCAGCAGTTACTATGTGGGCCAGCCCCAGCATTTT
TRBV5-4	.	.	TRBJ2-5	CASSPPTSQETQYF	TGTGCCAGCAGCCCCCCCACTAGCCAAGAGACCCAGTACTTC
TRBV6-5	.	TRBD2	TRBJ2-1	CASSYSGGAGTSTFF	TGTGCCAGCAGTTACTCAGGAGGGGCCGGGACTAGTACGTTCTTC
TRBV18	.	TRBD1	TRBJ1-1	CASSTRDRDGTEAFF	TGTGCCAGCTCTACCCGGGACAGGGACGGGACTGAAGCTTTCTTT
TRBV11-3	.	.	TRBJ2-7	CASSFDSDEQYF	TGTGCCAGCAGCTTCGACAGTGACGAGCAGTACTTC
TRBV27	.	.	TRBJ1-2	CASGLNYGYTF	TGTGCCAGCGGACTTAACTATGGCTACACCTTC
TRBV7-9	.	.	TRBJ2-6	CASSPPGAGANVLTF	TGTGCCAGCAGTCCACCGGGAGCTGGGGCCAACGTCCTGACTTTC
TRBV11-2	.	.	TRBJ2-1	CASSRGLARVDEQFF	TGTGCCAGCAGCCGCGGGCTAGCCCGAGTAGATGAGCAGTTCTTC
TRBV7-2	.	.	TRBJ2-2	CASRVNTGQGGELFF	TGTGCCAGCAGAGTTAATACAGGGCAAGGCGGGGAGCTGTTTTTT
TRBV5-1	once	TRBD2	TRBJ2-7	CASSLDPGGSAPYEQYF	TGCGCCAGCAGCTTGGACCCGGGGGGTAGCGCCCCTTACGAGCAGTACTTC
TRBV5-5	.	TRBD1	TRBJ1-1	CASSGTVVAEAFF	TGTGCCAGCAGCGGGACAGTTGTCGCTGAAGCTTTCTTT
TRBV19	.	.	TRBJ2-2	CASRSKEPGELFF	TGTGCCAGTCGTTCGAAGGAGCCCGGGGAGCTGTTTTTT
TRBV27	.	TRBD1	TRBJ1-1	CASSLMVGQGNTEAFF	TGTGCCAGCAGTTTAATGGTGGGACAGGGAAACACTGAAGCTTTCTTT
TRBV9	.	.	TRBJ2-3	CASSVVDRTDTQYF	TGTGCCAGCAGCGTAGTTGATAGAACAGATACGCAGTATTTT
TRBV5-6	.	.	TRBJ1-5	CASSLGQTNQPQHF	TGTGCCAGCAGCTTAGGACAGACCAATCAGCCCCAGCATTTT
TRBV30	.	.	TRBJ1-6	CASRQDYNSPLHF	TGTGCCTCTCGACAGGACTATAATTCACCCCTCCACTTT